A selection of T cell receptor beta chains follows, all from one sample in a study of cytomegalovirus exposure and HLA in healthy donors. Repertoires were generated with immunoSEQ multiplex PCR, while TCRdb's copy carries only in-frame clones and drops some. The sample records around 20,000 clones, 70% to 85% being singletons. Sequenced material: PBMCs. These receptors all come from a human donor in good health. CDR3s leave out the opening cysteine and the closing phenylalanine or tryptophan. Fields, in order: CDR3 length, V gene, D gene, CDR3 protein. D genes are given only for firm matches.

length: 13
V: TRBV6-5
D: TRBD1
CDR3: ASSYSGQGGSPLH

length: 14
V: TRBV4-3
D: NA
CDR3: ASSQDVWLDNEKLF

length: 14
V: TRBV6-5
D: NA
CDR3: ASSYSGQGLGETQY

length: 13
V: TRBV7-2
D: NA
CDR3: ASSLDRANTGELF

length: 16
V: TRBV13
D: TRBD2
CDR3: ASSGGTSGASSSYEQY

length: 13
V: TRBV6-5
D: TRBD1
CDR3: ASSTTGGNVYGYT

length: 12
V: TRBV6-5
D: TRBD1
CDR3: ASNKDRGRYEQY

length: 13
V: TRBV11-2
D: TRBD2
CDR3: ASSLIAGYTGELF

length: 12
V: TRBV4-1
D: TRBD1
CDR3: ASSKEDRGYEQY

length: 10
V: TRBV7-9
D: NA
CDR3: ASSLFGQEQF

length: 11
V: TRBV7-7
D: NA
CDR3: ASSLAAGNEQF

length: 12
V: TRBV6-5
D: TRBD1
CDR3: ASSLDRGNTEAF

length: 11
V: TRBV30
D: TRBD1
CDR3: ASKGQGIDIQY

length: 12
V: TRBV19
D: NA
CDR3: ASSPTVINTEAF

length: 12
V: TRBV29-1
D: TRBD2
CDR3: SVVRAGVSHEQF

length: 12
V: TRBV7-6
D: NA
CDR3: ASSSRDSTAEQF

length: 14
V: TRBV7-2
D: TRBD2
CDR3: ASSSLISGRAETQY

length: 14
V: TRBV7-9
D: TRBD1
CDR3: ASSSSGGGGRTEAF

length: 13
V: TRBV21-1
D: NA
CDR3: ASRPRGQGNYEQY

length: 12
V: TRBV7-2
D: NA
CDR3: ASSPGHSTYEQY

length: 11
V: TRBV27
D: NA
CDR3: ASSPRRVYEQY

length: 14
V: TRBV19
D: TRBD1
CDR3: ASRSEGGNTGNTIY

length: 12
V: TRBV7-3
D: TRBD1
CDR3: ASRLGGSATEAF

length: 10
V: TRBV7-2
D: NA
CDR3: ASSLGGREQY

length: 12
V: TRBV7-2
D: NA
CDR3: ASSYDSNRYGYT

length: 10
V: TRBV11-2
D: NA
CDR3: ASSLEREKLF

length: 13
V: TRBV5-4
D: TRBD1
CDR3: ASSSRTGGNSPLH

length: 14
V: TRBV7-9
D: TRBD1
CDR3: ASSILGAGGNTEAF

length: 16
V: TRBV4-1
D: TRBD2
CDR3: ASSQEGLAGEGTGELF

length: 13
V: TRBV11-2
D: TRBD2
CDR3: ASSLLAGGLGEQY

length: 11
V: TRBV7-9
D: NA
CDR3: ASSLRGGNEQY

length: 13
V: TRBV6-1
D: NA
CDR3: ASSEDGPRHYEQY

length: 17
V: TRBV9
D: TRBD2
CDR3: ASSPGESGGAAMWETQY

length: 11
V: TRBV28
D: NA
CDR3: ASSSNRIYGYT

length: 15
V: TRBV10-3
D: NA
CDR3: AISESTGPTNQNEQY

length: 13
V: TRBV18
D: NA
CDR3: ASSPPGGLQETQY

length: 14
V: TRBV7-2
D: TRBD2
CDR3: ASSPEAGLATDTQY

length: 11
V: TRBV18
D: NA
CDR3: ASRDSTGNTIY

length: 16
V: TRBV9
D: TRBD1
CDR3: ASSVTGQGGIANYGYT

length: 13
V: TRBV6-6
D: TRBD1
CDR3: ASRLDRNSGNTIY

length: 15
V: TRBV14
D: TRBD2
CDR3: ASSRTGTTLENNEQF

length: 12
V: TRBV6-5
D: TRBD1
CDR3: ASTSGQIAYGYT

length: 14
V: TRBV6-1
D: NA
CDR3: ASSDLRGYMNTEAF

length: 13
V: TRBV29-1
D: TRBD2
CDR3: SVQSSGGPTYEQY

length: 12
V: TRBV4-1
D: NA
CDR3: ASSQDRGGYEQY

length: 14
V: TRBV4-1
D: NA
CDR3: ASSRSIAILTDTQY

length: 15
V: TRBV29-1
D: NA
CDR3: SVVGGAAPSGTDTQY

length: 15
V: TRBV25-1
D: TRBD1
CDR3: ASSAANPGTGGYIQY

length: 12
V: TRBV7-2
D: NA
CDR3: ASRLAAGTYEQY

length: 14
V: TRBV7-7
D: TRBD2
CDR3: ASSRSTGLVTGELF

length: 13
V: TRBV18
D: TRBD1
CDR3: ASSPDRAGNTEAF

length: 11
V: TRBV19
D: TRBD1
CDR3: ASSDRGNYGYT

length: 11
V: TRBV6-1
D: NA
CDR3: ASLDSRGRTQY

length: 10
V: TRBV29-1
D: TRBD1
CDR3: SARQGNTEAF